This TCR beta chain is drawn from a study of T-cell reconstitution after alpha-beta-depleted transplantation in children. This sample's TCRbeta library carried unique molecular identifier barcodes. TCRdb passed the PCR reads through MiXCR, listing each CDR3 protein once. The sample consists of roughly 100,000 distinct CDR3 sequences, approximately 8.4% of them appearing once. Many counts were recorded for this clonotype. V was clipped by 0 bases and J by 4 bases, with 14 bases between them. This CDR3 has 16 amino acids. CDR1 SGHRS and CDR2 YFSETQ come from the germline V gene. The chain links TRBV5-1 to TRBJ2-1, with D tentatively TRBD1 (6 bases). The specimen comprised PBMCs from the stem cell graft donor, sampled from the stem cell graft. This clonotype was sampled from a human donor who donated a stem cell graft to a child with congenital amegakaryocytic thrombocytopenia. CDR3 loop: CASSLVSGTSYNEQFF. CDR3 nucleotide sequence: TGCGCCAGCAGCTTGGTCTCCGGGACATCATACAATGAGCAGTTCTTC.